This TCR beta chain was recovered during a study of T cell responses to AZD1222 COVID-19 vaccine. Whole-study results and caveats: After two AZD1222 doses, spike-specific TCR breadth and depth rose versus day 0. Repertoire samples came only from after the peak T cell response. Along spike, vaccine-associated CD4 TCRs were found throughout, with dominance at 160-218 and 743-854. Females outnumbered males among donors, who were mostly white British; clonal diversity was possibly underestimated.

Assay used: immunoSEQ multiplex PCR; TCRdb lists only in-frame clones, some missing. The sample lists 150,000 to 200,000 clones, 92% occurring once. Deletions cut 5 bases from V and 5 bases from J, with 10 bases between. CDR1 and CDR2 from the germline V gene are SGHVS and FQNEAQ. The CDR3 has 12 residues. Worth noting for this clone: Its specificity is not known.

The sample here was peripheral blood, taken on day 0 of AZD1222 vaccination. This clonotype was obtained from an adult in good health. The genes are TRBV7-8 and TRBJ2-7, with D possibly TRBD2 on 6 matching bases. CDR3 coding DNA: TGTGCCAGCAGCCGTTCTAGCGACGAGCAGTACTTC. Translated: CASSRSSDEQYF. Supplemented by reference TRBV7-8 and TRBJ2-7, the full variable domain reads GAGVSQSPRYKVAKRGQDVALRCDPISGHVSLFWYQQALGQGPEFLTYFQNEAQLDKSGLPSDRFFAERPEGSVSTLKIQRTQQEDSAVYLCASSRSSDEQYFGPGTRLTVT.